Listed here are 14 T cell receptor beta chains from one sample, sequenced in a study of response to subunit inactivated influenza vaccine. A single record per CDR3 protein comes from TCRdb applying MiXCR to the RT-PCR reads. The sample includes approximately 530,000 distinct CDR3 sequences, less than 7.5% of them seen just once. The starting material was PBMCs from blood, obtained about 23 months after vaccination. Receptor source: a man in his fifties or sixties who received an inactivated influenza vaccine.

Many counts were recorded for this clonotype. This sequence joins TRBV13 and TRBJ2-1, with 14 bases identical to TRBD2. The J segment lost 10 bases and the V segment lost 4 bases, leaving 9 bases of the junction unmatched. The CDR3 consists of 16 residues. Germline CDR1 is PRHDT and CDR2 is FYEKMQ (reference sequence). The CDR3 sequence is CASSYRGTSGRGEQFF. CDR3 coding DNA: TGTGCCAGCAGCTACCGCGGGACTAGCGGGAGAGGGGAGCAGTTCTTC.

This clonotype appeared a few times. V is TRBV5-1 and J is TRBJ2-7; 8 positions agree with TRBD2. The V and J ends lost 1 base and 5 bases, in that order; junction bases with no gene match: 5. This CDR3 spans 14 amino acids. Per germline, CDR1 SGHRS and CDR2 YFSETQ. Written as DNA, the CDR3 is TGCGCCAGCAGCTTGTTTAGCGGGATGAACGAGCAGTACTTC. This sequence encodes CASSLFSGMNEQYF.

This clonotype came up many times. This sequence joins TRBV5-1 and TRBJ2-5; D possibly corresponds to TRBD2 (6 bases). CDR1 and CDR2 (germline): SGHRS, YFSETQ. CDR3 length: 14 amino acids. V was shortened by 6 bases and J by 0 bases, with 12 bases between the two germline ends. DNA of the CDR3: TGCGCCAGCAAGAGGACGGGGGACCAAGAGACCCAGTACTTC. It codes for CASKRTGDQETQYF.

The chain links TRBV20-1 to TRBJ2-3; tentative D call: TRBD2 (5 bases). CDR3 length: 12 residues. Between the trimmed V and J ends, which lost 6 bases and 6 bases, there was a span of 13 bases. Per the germline V gene, CDR1 is DFQATT and CDR2 is SNEGSKA (reference sequence). The CDR3 region has the DNA TGCAGTGCCTCCAAACGGGATGATACGCAGTATTTT. Protein: CSASKRDDTQYF.

This clonotype was recorded at least ten times. This rearrangement joins TRBV4-2 to TRBJ1-2, with no clear D. The CDR3 spans 16 residues. CDR1 is LGHNA, CDR2 YNFKEQ, per germline. Trimming took off 0 bases at V and 7 bases at J, with 18 bases between the two ends. CDR3 nucleotides: TGTGCCAGCAGCCAAGAAGGCACAAGGAGCGGCGGTGGCTACACCTTC. Translating it yields CASSQEGTRSGGGYTF.

V usage is TRBV2 and J usage is TRBJ2-1; a weak D match, TRBD2 (5 bases). With 6 bases removed from V and 0 bases from J, the gap between germline ends came to 12 bases. Germline CDR1 and CDR2: SNHLY and FYNNEI. The CDR3 length is 15 residues. The chain's CDR3 is CASSPIEGSYNEQFF. The CDR3 DNA follows: TGTGCCAGCAGCCCAATAGAGGGCTCCTACAATGAGCAGTTCTTC.

This clonotype was recorded a few times. The rearrangement links TRBV28 to TRBJ1-1; a weak D match, TRBD1 (6 bases). Trimming left V 7 bases short and J 0 bases short, with 18 bases between. Germline V gene sequence: CDR1 MDHEN, CDR2 SYDVKM. The CDR3 extends over 16 amino acids. The DNA of the CDR3 is TGTGCCAGCACCTGGGGGCGGCGCGGCATGAACACTGAAGCTTTCTTT. Protein: CASTWGRRGMNTEAFF.

V is TRBV11-2 and J is TRBJ2-1; 11 positions agree with TRBD1. The CDR3 contains 15 residues. V dropped 5 bases and J dropped 13; count of bases not matched to a gene: 13. Germline CDR1 and CDR2: SGHAT and FQNNGV. In nucleotides, the CDR3 is TGTGCCAGCAGCCAATGGACGGACAGGGGGCTTATCCAGTTCTTC. Encoded protein: CASSQWTDRGLIQFF.

This clonotype was found a few times. The chain carries TRBV3-1 and TRBJ2-1; D is perhaps TRBD1 (6 bases). The V end lost 4 bases, the J end lost 12 bases, and 13 bases lay between the germline ends. The germline V gene encodes CDR1 LGHDT and CDR2 YNNKEL (reference sequence). CDR3 length equals 12 residues. The CDR3 loop reads CASSRQEKGQFF. The CDR3 DNA follows: TGTGCCAGCAGCCGACAGGAAAAGGGGCAGTTCTTC.

As for this clonotype: The junction shows a germline mismatch at one end, possibly a read error. The rearrangement joins TRBV29-1 to TRBJ2-7, with D possibly matching TRBD1 (6 bases). The CDR3 is 15 residues long. Germline V gene data show CDR1 as SQVTM and CDR2 as ANQGSEA. CDR3 DNA: TGCAGCTTTGAACCAATACAGGGTAGGGGCGACGAGCAGTACTTC. This gives the protein CSFEPIQGRGDEQYF.

This clonotype showed up just a few times. This chain connects TRBV25-1 to TRBJ2-5; 7 positions agree with TRBD2. The CDR3 extends over 16 amino acids. Germline CDR1 and CDR2: MGHDK and SYGVNS. Trimming cost V 1 base and J 0 bases; bases outside gene matches: 5. The CDR3 DNA reads TGTGCCAGCAGTGAATTTGTGGGAGGGTACCAAGAGACCCAGTACTTC. This gives the protein CASSEFVGGYQETQYF.

This clonotype came up many times. The V call is TRBV4-3, the J call TRBJ2-6, with D uncertain. V was cut by 0 bases and J by 0 bases, with 6 bases left in between. Germline assignment: CDR1 LGHNA and CDR2 YSLEER. The CDR3 sequence is 16 residues long. CDR3 nucleotides: TGCGCCAGCAGCCAAGATGTGAGCTCTGGGGCCAACGTCCTGACTTTC. Protein sequence: CASSQDVSSGANVLTF.

This clonotype was counted ten times or more. The CDR3 loop reads CSASDLAGGTYEQYF. The CDR3 coding sequence is TGCAGTGCTAGCGATCTAGCGGGAGGTACTTACGAGCAGTACTTC. The chain is built from TRBV20-1 and TRBJ2-7; 11 bases are shared with TRBD2. The length of the CDR3 is 15 residues. The ends lost 3 bases at V and 4 bases at J; junction bases unmatched: 8. Germline CDR1 and CDR2: DFQATT and SNEGSKA (reference sequence).

This clonotype was observed at least ten times. This chain uses TRBV7-2 with TRBJ1-2, with D perhaps TRBD1 (6 bases). The CDR3 sequence is 16 residues long. Trimming stripped 5 bases from V and 3 bases from J, with 19 bases between. Per the germline V gene, CDR1 is SGHTA and CDR2 is FQGNSA. CDR3 in amino acids: CASSPHYRENHYGYTF. For the CDR3, the DNA is TGTGCCAGCAGCCCGCATTACAGGGAAAACCACTATGGCTACACCTTC.